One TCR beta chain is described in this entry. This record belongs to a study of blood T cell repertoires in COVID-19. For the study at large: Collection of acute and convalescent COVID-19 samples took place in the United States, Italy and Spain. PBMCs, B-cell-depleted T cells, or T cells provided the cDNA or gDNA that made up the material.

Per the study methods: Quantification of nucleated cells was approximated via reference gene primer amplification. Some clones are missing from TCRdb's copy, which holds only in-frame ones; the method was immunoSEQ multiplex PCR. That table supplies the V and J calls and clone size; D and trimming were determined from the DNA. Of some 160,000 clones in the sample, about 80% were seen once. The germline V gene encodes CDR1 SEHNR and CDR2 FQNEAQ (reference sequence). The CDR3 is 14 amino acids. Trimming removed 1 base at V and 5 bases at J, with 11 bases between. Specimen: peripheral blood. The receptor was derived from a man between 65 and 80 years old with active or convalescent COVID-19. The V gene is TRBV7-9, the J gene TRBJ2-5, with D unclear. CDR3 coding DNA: TGTGCCAGCAGCTTAGTTCTAGGTGGGGAGACCCAGTACTTC. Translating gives CASSLVLGGETQYF.